The rows below give T cell receptor beta chains drawn from one sample of a study of T cell responses to AZD1222 COVID-19 vaccine. Profiled with immunoSEQ multiplex PCR; TCRdb holds only in-frame clones, not every one. The sample shows 150,000 or so clones, over 90% of them seen only once. The specimen was peripheral blood, collected on day 0 of AZD1222 vaccination. The receptor source for this set is an adult in good health. The CDR3 runs from the conserved cysteine through the conserved F or W. A D gene is named only where the DNA matches it firmly. Size tells how often a clone was seen (once, few, many) or the class of an expanded clone, and some rows leave it out.

.	TRBV9	few	TRBJ1-3	CASSGYGNTIYF	TGTGCCAGCAGCGGGTACGGAAACACCATATATTTT
.	TRBV5-1	.	TRBJ1-4	CASSLGLISNEKLFF	TGCGCCAGCAGCTTGGGGCTGATAAGTAATGAAAAACTGTTTTTT
.	TRBV6-5	.	TRBJ1-2	CASSTGFGYGYTF	TGTGCCAGCAGTACAGGGTTCGGCTATGGCTACACCTTC
TRBD2	TRBV9	.	TRBJ2-1	CASSRGTSGRGEQFF	TGTGCCAGCAGCCGGGGGACTAGCGGACGGGGTGAGCAGTTCTTC
.	TRBV19	.	TRBJ1-5	CAHGGSLQPQHF	TGTGCCCACGGGGGGTCGCTACAGCCCCAGCATTTT
.	TRBV7-8	.	TRBJ2-7	CASSHPGDYHEQYF	TGTGCCAGCAGCCATCCGGGGGATTACCACGAGCAGTACTTC
.	TRBV10-3	.	TRBJ2-7	CAIKRTLLSYEQYF	TGTGCCATCAAACGGACACTGCTCTCCTACGAGCAGTACTTC
TRBD1	TRBV19	.	TRBJ1-5	CASSDRGEQPQHF	TGTGCCAGTAGTGACAGGGGTGAGCAGCCCCAGCATTTT
TRBD1	TRBV11-2	.	TRBJ1-2	CASSLERGHRTKNYGYTF	TGTGCCAGCAGCTTAGAGAGGGGGCACAGGACCAAGAACTATGGCTACACCTTC
TRBD1	TRBV5-4	.	TRBJ1-4	CASSSPTGEGEEKLFF	TGTGCCAGCAGCTCGCCCACAGGGGAGGGAGAGGAAAAACTGTTTTTT
TRBD2	TRBV6-1	.	TRBJ2-1	CASSEVPIREVEQFF	TGTGCCAGCAGTGAAGTCCCGATACGGGAGGTAGAGCAGTTCTTC
.	TRBV25-1	.	TRBJ2-3	CASSDTREGTDTQYF	TGTGCCAGCAGTGATACGAGGGAGGGCACAGATACGCAGTATTTT
.	TRBV9	.	TRBJ2-3	CASSVAGMDTQYF	TGTGCCAGCAGCGTAGCGGGGATGGATACGCAGTATTTT
.	TRBV11-2	once	TRBJ2-1	CASSLKWETEQFF	TGTGCCAGCAGCTTAAAGTGGGAGACTGAGCAGTTCTTC
TRBD2	TRBV11-3	.	TRBJ2-1	CASSLRLGLAGYNEQFF	TGTGCCAGCAGCTTACGGTTGGGACTAGCGGGATACAATGAGCAGTTCTTC
.	TRBV4-1	.	TRBJ2-2	CASSQAPGTGRTGELFF	TGCGCCAGCAGCCAGGCCCCCGGGACTGGTCGTACCGGGGAGCTGTTTTTT
.	TRBV11-2	.	TRBJ2-1	CASSLGVMNNEQFF	TGTGCCAGCAGCTTAGGGGTAATGAACAATGAGCAGTTCTTC
.	TRBV5-4	.	TRBJ1-2	CASSLGRQNYGYTF	TGTGCCAGCAGCTTGGGCCGACAAAACTATGGCTACACCTTC
TRBD1	TRBV5-1	.	TRBJ2-5	CASSLRTGGRETQYF	TGCGCCAGCAGCCTCCGGACAGGGGGGCGAGAGACCCAGTACTTC
TRBD2	TRBV7-6	.	TRBJ2-1	CASSLPASGSRYEQFF	TGTGCCAGCAGCTTACCCGCCAGCGGGAGTAGATATGAGCAGTTCTTC
TRBD2	TRBV7-9	.	TRBJ2-2	CASSLAGRDTGELFF	TGTGCCAGCAGCTTAGCCGGGAGGGACACCGGGGAGCTGTTTTTT
.	TRBV29-1	.	TRBJ2-2	CSVGLKGGSNTGELFF	TGCAGCGTTGGGCTTAAGGGGGGCTCGAACACCGGGGAGCTGTTTTTT
.	TRBV11-2	.	TRBJ1-5	CASSLRGGNQPQHF	TGTGCCAGCAGCCTACGGGGGGGTAATCAGCCCCAGCATTTT
TRBD2	TRBV6-1	.	TRBJ2-1	CASSALAGGRWDEQFF	TGTGCCAGCAGTGCATTAGCGGGAGGGAGATGGGATGAGCAGTTCTTC
TRBD1	TRBV30	.	TRBJ2-1	CAWSVTLRGPVNEQFF	TGTGCCTGGAGTGTCACCCTCAGGGGGCCAGTGAATGAGCAGTTCTTC
.	TRBV5-6	once	TRBJ2-2	CASSFGYYTGELFF	TGTGCCAGCAGCTTCGGCTATTACACCGGGGAGCTGTTTTTT
TRBD1	TRBV30	once	TRBJ1-1	CAWSWDRVNTEAFF	TGTGCCTGGAGCTGGGACAGGGTGAACACTGAAGCTTTCTTT
.	TRBV28	.	TRBJ2-7	CASSLTPGESSYEQYF	TGTGCCAGCAGTTTGACCCCAGGGGAGAGCTCCTACGAGCAGTACTTC
.	TRBV19	.	TRBJ2-1	CASSSLDPGYNEQFF	TGTGCCAGTAGTTCCCTAGATCCGGGCTACAATGAGCAGTTCTTC
.	TRBV5-1	.	TRBJ2-3	CASSNSGGDTTDTQYF	TGCGCCAGCAGTAATAGCGGCGGGGATACGACAGATACGCAGTATTTT
.	TRBV2	.	TRBJ2-7	CASSGTGQGIYEQYF	TGTGCCAGCAGTGGTACCGGGCAGGGCATCTACGAGCAGTACTTC
TRBD2	TRBV3-1/TRBV3-2	.	TRBJ2-7	CASSQAAGGPHEQYF	TGTGCCAGCAGCCAAGCGGCGGGAGGGCCCCACGAGCAGTACTTC
.	TRBV5-1	once	TRBJ1-1	CASSLGGLSTEAFF	TGCGCCAGCAGCTTGGGCGGGCTTAGCACTGAAGCTTTCTTT
TRBD2	TRBV15	.	TRBJ2-3	CATKSGSVDTQYF	TGTGCCACCAAAAGCGGGAGTGTCGATACGCAGTATTTT
.	TRBV21-1	.	TRBJ1-2	CASSKVRDRGDCGYTF	TGTGCCAGCAGCAAAGTAAGGGACAGGGGGGATTGCGGCTACACCTTC
.	TRBV3-1/TRBV3-2	.	TRBJ2-1	CASSLSSWATPWGEQFF	TGTGCCAGCAGCCTGAGCTCTTGGGCCACTCCGTGGGGTGAGCAGTTCTTC
.	TRBV28	.	TRBJ1-2	CASSFWGGYGYTF	TGTGCCAGCAGTTTTTGGGGAGGGTATGGCTACACCTTC
.	TRBV13	.	TRBJ2-2	CASSLGRDTGELFF	TGTGCCAGCAGCTTAGGGCGGGACACCGGGGAGCTGTTTTTT
TRBD1	TRBV19	.	TRBJ1-1	CASSMRGDSYTEAFF	TGTGCCAGTAGTATGCGTGGGGACAGTTACACTGAAGCTTTCTTT
TRBD1	TRBV10-1	once	TRBJ1-1	CASSTGTALEAFF	TGCGCCAGCAGTACCGGGACAGCGCTTGAAGCTTTCTTT
.	TRBV7-2	.	TRBJ1-3	CASSLVQGTGNTIYF	TGTGCCAGCAGCTTAGTCCAGGGTACTGGAAACACCATATATTTT
TRBD2	TRBV4-1	.	TRBJ2-1	CASSDSGRGHNEQFF	TGCGCCAGCAGCGACAGCGGGAGAGGACACAATGAGCAGTTCTTC
.	TRBV5-6	.	TRBJ1-3	CASSLGRQGNTIYF	TGTGCCAGCAGCCTGGGGAGACAGGGAAACACCATATATTTT
.	TRBV4-1	.	TRBJ1-1	CASSQMGGAFF	TGCGCCAGCAGCCAAATGGGGGGGGCTTTCTTT
TRBD1	TRBV2	.	TRBJ1-1	CASSEAVRTGGIEAFF	TGTGCCAGCAGTGAAGCGGTCAGGACAGGGGGGATTGAAGCTTTCTTT
TRBD2	TRBV6-5	.	TRBJ2-7	CASSYSGGEGYEQYF	TGTGCCAGCAGTTACTCTGGGGGGGAGGGCTACGAGCAGTACTTC
.	TRBV28	.	TRBJ1-1	CASSSPQGLISEAFF	TGTGCCAGCAGTTCTCCACAGGGTTTAATTAGTGAAGCTTTCTTT